A single sample is the source of the 27 T cell receptor beta chains below, sequenced in a study of monozygotic twins with inflammatory bowel disease. Reprocessing the 5' RACE reads, TCRdb reports a single entry for every CDR3 protein and omits DNA. The repertoire table contains tens of thousands of distinct CDR3 sequences. Material: blood. The receptors derive from a human donor with ulcerative colitis or Crohn's disease, or a healthy co-twin of an affected twin (not recorded which).

This chain joins TRBV12-3 or TRBV12-4 and TRBJ2-3; TCRdb designates TRBD2, a call that cannot be tested without DNA. CDR3 length: 17 residues. The CDR3: CASSSPLAGRLTDTQYF.

This chain uses TRBV7-9 with TRBJ2-3. The CDR3 extends over 14 amino acids. Germline V CDR1 and CDR2: SEHNR, FQNEAQ (reference sequence). The CDR3 reads CASSFTAITDTQYF.

The V call is TRBV18, the J call TRBJ1-6. CDR1 is KGHSH, CDR2 LQKENI, per germline. This CDR3 is built from 16 residues. The CDR3 protein is CASSPRIPAASSPLHF.

The chain carries TRBV6-1 and TRBJ1-6. The V gene's germline CDR1 is MNHNS and CDR2 SASEGT. The CDR3 is made up of 15 amino acids. The CDR3 loop is CASSGQSSYNSPLHF.

The chain employs TRBV20-1 and TRBJ2-1; the D call from TCRdb, TRBD2, cannot be confirmed without DNA. Per the germline V gene, CDR1 is DFQATT and CDR2 is SNEGSKA (reference sequence). The CDR3 runs to 15 residues. The CDR3 loop is CSARLLGLLGNEQFF.

The CDR3 is CSVSGKNIQYF. The V call is TRBV29-1, the J call TRBJ2-4; the TCRdb call, TRBD1, lacks DNA for checking. The CDR3 sequence is 11 residues long. The germline CDR1 and CDR2 sequences are SQVTM and ANQGSEA.

This chain joins TRBV5-1 and TRBJ1-1; TCRdb reports TRBD1, a call that lacks DNA to check it against. This CDR3 has 14 residues. Germline CDR1 is SGHRS and CDR2 is YFSETQ. The CDR3 spells CASSLAPGTTEAFF.

V is TRBV20-1 and J is TRBJ1-4. CDR3 length: 12 amino acids. Germline V lookup: CDR1 DFQATT, CDR2 SNEGSKA (reference sequence). The CDR3 sequence: CSARDGGGRLFF.

This sequence joins TRBV7-2 and TRBJ1-5. This CDR3 has 14 residues. Germline V CDR1 and CDR2: SGHTA, FQGNSA. The CDR3 region is CASSLRDSNQPQHF.

This sequence joins TRBV29-1 and TRBJ2-3; TCRdb's D call of TRBD1 is untestable without DNA. Germline V gene data show CDR1 as SQVTM and CDR2 as ANQGSEA. This CDR3 is built from 13 residues. CDR3 region: CSVDDKRGDTQYF.

V and J are TRBV11-3 and TRBJ2-1; the D call from TCRdb, TRBD1, cannot be confirmed without DNA. Germline assignment: CDR1 SGHNT and CDR2 YENEEA. There are 13 residues in the CDR3. The CDR3 loop reads CASSRERNNEQFF.

V is TRBV6-1 and J is TRBJ2-3; the D call from TCRdb, TRBD1, cannot be confirmed without DNA. The germline CDR1 and CDR2 sequences are MNHNS and SASEGT. The CDR3 covers 14 residues. CDR3 region: CASQLRGPSDTQYF.

The chain is built from TRBV27 and TRBJ1-5; TCRdb's assignment of TRBD1 cannot be checked, as there is no DNA. The length of the CDR3 is 15 residues. In germline, CDR1 is MNHEY, CDR2 SMNVEV (reference sequence). This chain's CDR3 is CASSLRDGTNQPQHF.

The chain joins TRBV9 to TRBJ2-1; TCRdb calls TRBD1, which cannot be checked without DNA. Germline V lookup: CDR1 SGDLS, CDR2 YYNGEE. The CDR3 has 15 amino acids. CDR3 sequence: CASSEPLEGANEQFF.

The genes are TRBV7-2 and TRBJ2-3; checking the TCRdb D call of TRBD1 is not possible without DNA. The CDR3 contains 16 residues. Germline V CDR1 and CDR2: SGHTA, FQGNSA. The CDR3 protein is CASSLGGMASTDTQYF.

The V gene is TRBV6-6, the J gene TRBJ1-2; TCRdb names TRBD1, which stays unverified in the absence of DNA. The CDR3 is 14 amino acids. CDR1 MNHNY and CDR2 SVGAGI come from the germline V gene (reference sequence). CDR3 amino acids: CASRKRGAAYGYTF.

The chain is built from TRBV12-5 and TRBJ1-2. The CDR3 is 12 amino acids. The germline gives CDR1 LGHNT, CDR2 FRNRAP. CDR3 region: CASGLDLNQEIF.

CDR3 sequence: CASVWTSGSSGEQFF. This chain uses TRBV2 with TRBJ2-1; TCRdb's D gene call, TRBD2, goes unchecked for lack of DNA. The CDR3 extends over 15 amino acids. Germline V gives CDR1 SNHLY, CDR2 FYNNEI.

The V call is TRBV6-6, the J call TRBJ1-2; no DNA is available, so the TRBD1 call from TCRdb remains unchecked. CDR1 is MNHNY and CDR2 is SVGAGI in the germline V gene (reference sequence). The CDR3 has 12 residues. This CDR3 is CASSIDRGGYTF.

The J gene is TRBJ1-1, the V gene TRBV7-9; TCRdb calls TRBD1, which cannot be checked without DNA. This CDR3 is 12 amino acids long. Germline V gene data show CDR1 as SEHNR and CDR2 as FQNEAQ (reference sequence). The CDR3 protein is CASRRQGPEAFF.

V is TRBV11-2 and J is TRBJ2-3. The CDR3 spans 13 residues. Germline values: CDR1 SGHAT, CDR2 FQNNGV. The CDR3 loop is CASSLALSDTQYF.

The chain has TRBV5-6 and TRBJ1-2; TCRdb proposes TRBD1, but this gene call is untestable without DNA. The CDR3 consists of 17 residues. Germline V gene lookup returns CDR1 SGHDT and CDR2 YYEEEE. Here the CDR3 reads CASSLGPPGQAVYGYTF.

The CDR3 spells CASSRQGKAEAFF. The chain is built from TRBV12-3 or TRBV12-4 and TRBJ1-1; TCRdb gives TRBD1 as the D gene, but with no DNA this cannot be confirmed. The CDR3 runs to 13 residues.

The chain employs TRBV10-3 and TRBJ2-3; there is no DNA to check the TCRdb D call of TRBD2. This CDR3 is 16 amino acids long. Germline V lookup: CDR1 ENHRY, CDR2 SYGVKD. This CDR3 is CAISEALAGATDTQYF.

This rearrangement joins TRBV12-3 or TRBV12-4 to TRBJ2-3; TCRdb calls TRBD1, which cannot be checked without DNA. The CDR3 is made up of 14 amino acids. CDR3 protein: CASSLGGGADTQYF.

This sequence joins TRBV7-9 and TRBJ1-4; the TCRdb D gene call, TRBD1, has no DNA to confirm it. This CDR3 is built from 17 residues. The V gene's germline CDR1 is SEHNR and CDR2 FQNEAQ (reference sequence). CDR3 sequence reads: CASSSPPFDRYNEKLFF.

The chain's CDR3 is CASSLWDRLNTEAFF. The chain carries TRBV28 and TRBJ1-1; TCRdb's D call of TRBD1 is untestable without DNA. CDR1 is MDHEN, CDR2 SYDVKM, per germline. The CDR3 contains 15 residues.